The sequence of this TCR beta chain was determined in a study of OX40 agonist ivuxolimab in advanced cancers. Using immunoSEQ multiplex PCR, the repertoire was profiled, and TCRdb retains in-frame clones only, with some absent. The sample comprises about 80,000 clones, just over 90% of which are singletons, and 4% to 5.5% rests with the top ten. As to this clone: The antigen remains unidentified.

The J segment lost 1 base and the V segment lost 2 bases, leaving 4 bases of the junction unmatched. CDR3 length: 16 residues. Germline CDR1 is SGHRS and CDR2 is YFSETQ. Study-level points and caveats: Low normalized T-cell clonal expansion also characterized some of the nonresponders.

The receptor was isolated from an adult with an advanced solid tumor such as melanoma, head and neck, liver or kidney cancer. The V gene is TRBV5-1, the J gene TRBJ2-5, with 11 bases fitting TRBD2. Sequenced material: CD4+ or CD8+ T cells sorted from blood, taken in a trial of the OX40 agonist ivuxolimab. CDR3 sequence: CASSFGLAGLQETQYF. In DNA, the CDR3 is TGCGCCAGCAGCTTCGGACTAGCGGGCCTCCAAGAGACCCAGTACTTC.